The 10 T cell receptor beta chains reported below all come from one sample, sequenced in a study of beta chain features in type 1 diabetes. Study outcomes and limitations: Moderate yet significant TCRB CDR3 shortening was seen in Type 1 diabetes patients in all four CD4+ subsets.

Antigen specificity for these receptors is unknown. Expressed TCRB transcripts were sequenced after all isolated RNA was converted to cDNA. The data were produced by immunoSEQ multiplex PCR, yet TCRdb's version contains in-frame clones alone and is incomplete. The data show 280,000 or so clones, 15% seen once. The sequencing sample was made of naive CD4+ T cells from blood. The receptors here all came from a man aged 18 to 30 with type 1 diabetes.

This clone was seen a few times. The chain recombines TRBV2 with TRBJ2-7, with D tentatively TRBD2 (6 bases). Germline lookup yields CDR1 SNHLY and CDR2 FYNNEI. Trimming stripped 8 bases from V and 7 bases from J, with 21 bases between. The CDR3 is 14 amino acids. The CDR3 sequence is CASGRARDFGEQYF. CDR3 nucleotides: TGTGCCAGCGGCCGGGCGCGGGACTTTGGGGAGCAGTACTTC.

This clone was counted a few times. This chain links TRBV30 with TRBJ2-7; 7 nucleotides line up with TRBD1. This CDR3 has 12 residues. The trim removed 1 base at V and 3 bases at J, leaving 0 bases unmatched. Germline CDR1 GTSNPN, CDR2 SVGIG (reference sequence). The CDR3 protein is CAWSDRGYEQYF. CDR3 nucleotides: TGTGCCTGGAGTGACAGGGGCTACGAGCAGTACTTC.

This clone has only a few counts. V gene TRBV6-5 combines with J gene TRBJ2-3; TRBD2 agrees at 7 bases. After removal of 2 bases from V and 4 bases from J, the junction contained 3 bases not matched to a gene. The germline CDR1 and CDR2 sequences are MNHEY and SVGAGI. The CDR3 is 14 amino acids. The CDR3 loop is CASSYSLAADTQYF. As DNA, the CDR3 is TGTGCCAGCAGTTACAGCCTAGCGGCAGATACGCAGTATTTT.

The chain carries TRBV20-1 and TRBJ1-2, with 8 bases fitting TRBD1. Germline V lookup: CDR1 DFQATT, CDR2 SNEGSKA (reference sequence). The CDR3 runs to 11 residues. The J segment lost 8 bases and the V segment lost 6 bases, leaving 5 bases of the junction unmatched. In DNA, the CDR3 is TGCAGTGCAGCCCGACAGGGGGGCTACACCTTC. Protein sequence: CSAARQGGYTF.

The chain carries TRBV28 and TRBJ1-2, with TRBD1 matching over 7 bases. This CDR3 is built from 14 residues. Looked up from germline, CDR1 is MDHEN and CDR2 is SYDVKM. V lost 4 bases and J lost 3; bases outside the gene matches: 5. CDR3 DNA: TGTGCCAGCAGTTACTGGACAGGAGACTATGGCTACACCTTC. As protein: CASSYWTGDYGYTF.

The V gene is TRBV29-1, the J gene TRBJ1-1; D call uncertain. V was shortened by 5 bases and J by 6 bases, with 19 bases between the two germline ends. The CDR3 spans 14 residues. CDR1 is SQVTM, CDR2 ANQGSEA, per germline. Here the CDR3 reads CSVQAHLREAEAFF. The CDR3 DNA follows: TGCAGCGTTCAAGCACATCTTCGGGAGGCTGAAGCTTTCTTT.

This clone was seen more than once but under ten times. The chain combines TRBV15 with TRBJ2-5; TRBD1 is a possible D gene (6 bases). Looked up from germline, CDR1 is LNHNV and CDR2 is YYDKDF (reference sequence). The CDR3 length is 17 residues. V lost 1 base, J lost 3 bases, and 18 bases lay in between. The chain's CDR3 is CATSRGDTLGREETQYF. CDR3 sequence (DNA): TGTGCCACCAGCAGAGGGGACACGCTAGGTCGAGAAGAGACCCAGTACTTC.

This clone was detected a few times. The chain employs TRBV7-9 and TRBJ2-5; D might be TRBD1 (5 bases). Deletions cut 3 bases from V and 1 base from J, with 9 bases between. The CDR3 totals 14 residues. Germline V CDR1 and CDR2: SEHNR, FQNEAQ (reference sequence). CDR3 region: CASSFQTVQETQYF. Written as DNA, the CDR3 is TGTGCCAGCAGCTTCCAGACAGTCCAAGAGACCCAGTACTTC.

There are a few counts of this clone. Here the CDR3 DNA reads TGTGCCATCAGTCAGGGGAGCAATCAGCCCCAGCATTTT. It specifies CAISQGSNQPQHF. This rearrangement joins TRBV10-3 to TRBJ1-5, with D possibly matching TRBD1 (6 bases). The germline V gene has CDR1 ENHRY and CDR2 SYGVKD. The CDR3 spans 13 residues. Trimming removed 5 bases from V and 1 base from J, with 6 bases in between.

This chain uses TRBV30 with TRBJ1-5; D unclear. V shed 1 base and J shed 5 bases, with 21 bases lying between them. Germline lookup yields CDR1 GTSNPN and CDR2 SVGIG (reference sequence). The CDR3 is 17 amino acids. The CDR3, as DNA: TGTGCCTGGAGTGCTCGACACCGGTCGTGGCGAGATCAGCCCCAGCATTTT. This translates into CAWSARHRSWRDQPQHF.